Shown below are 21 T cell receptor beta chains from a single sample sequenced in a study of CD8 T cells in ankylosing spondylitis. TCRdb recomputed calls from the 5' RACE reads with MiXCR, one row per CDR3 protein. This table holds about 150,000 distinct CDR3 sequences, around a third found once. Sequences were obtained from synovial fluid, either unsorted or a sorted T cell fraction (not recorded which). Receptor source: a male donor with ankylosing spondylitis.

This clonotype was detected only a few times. The CDR3 DNA follows: TGTGCCAGCAGCTTAGATAGGAAAGGGGCGGGGGATACGCAGTATTTT. Translating gives CASSLDRKGAGDTQYF. The chain uses TRBV11-2 and TRBJ2-3; tentatively, D is TRBD2 (6 bases). Trimming cost V 0 bases and J 6 bases, with 16 bases left between them. Per the germline V gene, CDR1 is SGHAT and CDR2 is FQNNGV. The CDR3 is 16 residues long.

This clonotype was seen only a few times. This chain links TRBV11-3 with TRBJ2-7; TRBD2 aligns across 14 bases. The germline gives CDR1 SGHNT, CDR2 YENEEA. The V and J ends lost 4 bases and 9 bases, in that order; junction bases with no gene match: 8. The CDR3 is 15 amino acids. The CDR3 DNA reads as TGTGCCAGCAGCTCCCGGACTAGCGGGGGGCCGTCGCAGTACTTC. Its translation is CASSSRTSGGPSQYF.

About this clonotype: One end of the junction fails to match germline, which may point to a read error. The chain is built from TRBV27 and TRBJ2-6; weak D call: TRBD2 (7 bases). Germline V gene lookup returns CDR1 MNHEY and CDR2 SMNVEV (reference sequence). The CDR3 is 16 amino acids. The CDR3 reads CASSLSRGAGANVLTF. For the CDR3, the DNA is TGTGCCAGCAGTCTATCCCGGGGGGCCGGGGCCAACGTCCTGACTTTC.

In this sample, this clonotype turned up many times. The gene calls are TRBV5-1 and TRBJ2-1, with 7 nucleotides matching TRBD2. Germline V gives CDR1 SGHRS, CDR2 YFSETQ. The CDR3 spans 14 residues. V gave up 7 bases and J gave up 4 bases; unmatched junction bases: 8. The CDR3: CASQVGRGYNEQFF. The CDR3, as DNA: TGCGCCAGCCAGGTAGGGAGGGGTTACAATGAGCAGTTCTTC.

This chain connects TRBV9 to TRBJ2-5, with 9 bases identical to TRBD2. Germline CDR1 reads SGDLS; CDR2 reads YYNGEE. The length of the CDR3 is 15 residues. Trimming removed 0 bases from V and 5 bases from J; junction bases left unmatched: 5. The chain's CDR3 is CASSVDSGRSETQYF. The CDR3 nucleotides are TGTGCCAGCAGCGTAGACAGCGGGAGGTCCGAGACCCAGTACTTC.

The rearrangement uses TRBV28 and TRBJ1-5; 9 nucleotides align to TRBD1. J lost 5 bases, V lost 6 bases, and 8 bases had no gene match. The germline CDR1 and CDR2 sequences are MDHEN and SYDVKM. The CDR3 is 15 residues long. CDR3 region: CASRPGQGRYQPQHF. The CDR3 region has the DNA TGTGCCAGCAGACCGGGACAGGGTCGATATCAGCCCCAGCATTTT.

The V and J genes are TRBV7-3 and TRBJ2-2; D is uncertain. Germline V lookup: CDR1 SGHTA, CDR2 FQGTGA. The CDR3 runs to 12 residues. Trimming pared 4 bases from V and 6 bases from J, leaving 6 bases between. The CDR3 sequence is CASSSLSGELFF. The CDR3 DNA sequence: TGTGCCAGCAGCTCCCTCTCCGGGGAGCTGTTTTTT.

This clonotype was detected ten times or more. DNA for the CDR3: TGCGCCAGCAAATCGGGACAGAACTACGAGCAGTACTTC. Translating it yields CASKSGQNYEQYF. V usage is TRBV10-2 and J usage is TRBJ2-7, with 7 bases aligning to TRBD1. J gave up 3 bases and V 7 bases, and 6 bases lay outside the gene matches. The CDR3 covers 13 residues. Germline V gives CDR1 WSHSY, CDR2 SAAADI.

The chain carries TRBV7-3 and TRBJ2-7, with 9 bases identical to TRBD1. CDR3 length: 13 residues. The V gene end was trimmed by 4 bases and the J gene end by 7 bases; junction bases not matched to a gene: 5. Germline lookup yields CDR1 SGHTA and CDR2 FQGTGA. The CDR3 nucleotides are TGTGCCAGCAGCTCGACAGGGGGGAGTGAGCAGTACTTC. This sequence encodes CASSSTGGSEQYF.

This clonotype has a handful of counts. CDR3 nucleotides: TGTGCCAGCAGTTTTGTGCTAGCGGGAGGGTTTGAGCAGTTCTTC. Protein: CASSFVLAGGFEQFF. This sequence joins TRBV27 and TRBJ2-1; 12 bases are shared with TRBD2. Germline assignment: CDR1 MNHEY and CDR2 SMNVEV (reference sequence). J lost 9 bases, V lost 3 bases, and 6 bases had no gene match. The CDR3 sequence is 15 residues long.

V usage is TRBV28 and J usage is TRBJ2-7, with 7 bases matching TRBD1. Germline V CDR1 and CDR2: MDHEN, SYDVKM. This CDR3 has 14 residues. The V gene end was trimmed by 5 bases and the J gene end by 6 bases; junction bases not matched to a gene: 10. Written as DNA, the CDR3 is TGTGCCAGCAGTCGAAGGACAGGATCCGGCGAGCAGTACTTC. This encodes CASSRRTGSGEQYF.

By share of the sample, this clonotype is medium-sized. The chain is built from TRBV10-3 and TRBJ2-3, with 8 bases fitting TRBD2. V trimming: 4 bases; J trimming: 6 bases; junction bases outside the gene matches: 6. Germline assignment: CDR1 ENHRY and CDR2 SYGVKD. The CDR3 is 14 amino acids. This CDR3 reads CAISAGREGDTQYF. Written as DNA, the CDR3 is TGTGCCATCAGTGCCGGGAGGGAAGGCGATACGCAGTATTTT.

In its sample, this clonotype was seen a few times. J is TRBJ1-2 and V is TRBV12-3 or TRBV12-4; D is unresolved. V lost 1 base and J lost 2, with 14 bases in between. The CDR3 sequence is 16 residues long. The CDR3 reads CASSLGGKRTNYGYTF. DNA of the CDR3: TGTGCCAGCAGTTTAGGAGGGAAGAGAACGAACTATGGCTACACCTTC.

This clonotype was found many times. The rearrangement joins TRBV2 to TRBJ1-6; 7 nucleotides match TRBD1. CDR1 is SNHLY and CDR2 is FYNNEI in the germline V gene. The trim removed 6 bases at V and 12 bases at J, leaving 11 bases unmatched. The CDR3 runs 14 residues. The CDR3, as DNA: TGTGCCAGCAGACAGGGGAGGCTGACAGAACCCCTCCACTTT. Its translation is CASRQGRLTEPLHF.

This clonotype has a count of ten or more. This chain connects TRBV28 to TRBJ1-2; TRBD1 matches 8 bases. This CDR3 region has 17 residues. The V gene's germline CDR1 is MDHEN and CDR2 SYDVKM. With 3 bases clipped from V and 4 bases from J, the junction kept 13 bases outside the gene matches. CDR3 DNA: TGTGCCAGCAGTTTCCAAACATGGACAGGGAGTACCTATGGCTACACCTTC. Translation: CASSFQTWTGSTYGYTF.

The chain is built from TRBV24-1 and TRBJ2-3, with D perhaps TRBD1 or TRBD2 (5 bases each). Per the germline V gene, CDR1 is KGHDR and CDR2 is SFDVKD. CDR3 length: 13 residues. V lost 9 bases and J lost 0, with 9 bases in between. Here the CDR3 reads CATQGDSTDTQYF. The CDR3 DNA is TGTGCCACCCAAGGGGACAGCACAGATACGCAGTATTTT.

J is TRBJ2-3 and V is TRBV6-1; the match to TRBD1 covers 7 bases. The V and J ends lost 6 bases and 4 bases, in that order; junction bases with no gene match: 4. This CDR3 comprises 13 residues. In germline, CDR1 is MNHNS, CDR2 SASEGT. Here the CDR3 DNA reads TGTGCCAGCAGGCCAGGGGGTGCAGATACGCAGTATTTT. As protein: CASRPGGADTQYF.

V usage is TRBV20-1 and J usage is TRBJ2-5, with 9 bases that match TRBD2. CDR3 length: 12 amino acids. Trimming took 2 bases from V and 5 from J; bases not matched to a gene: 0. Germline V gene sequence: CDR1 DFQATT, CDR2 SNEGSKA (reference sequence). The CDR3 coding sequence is TGCAGTGCTAGAACTAGCGGGGAGACCCAGTACTTC. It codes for CSARTSGETQYF.

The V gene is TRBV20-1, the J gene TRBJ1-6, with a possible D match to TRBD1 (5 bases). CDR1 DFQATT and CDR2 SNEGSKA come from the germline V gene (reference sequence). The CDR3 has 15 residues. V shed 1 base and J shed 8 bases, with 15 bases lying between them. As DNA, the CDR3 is TGCAGTGCTAGAGGGCCTCGGGGCAAGGATTCACCCCTCCACTTT. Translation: CSARGPRGKDSPLHF.

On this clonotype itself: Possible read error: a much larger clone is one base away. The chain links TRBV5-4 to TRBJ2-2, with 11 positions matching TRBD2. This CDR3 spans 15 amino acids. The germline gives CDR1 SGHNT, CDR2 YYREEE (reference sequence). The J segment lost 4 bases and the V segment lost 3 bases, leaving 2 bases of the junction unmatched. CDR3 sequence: CASSSGTSGTGELFF. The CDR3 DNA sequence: TGTGCCAGCAGCTCCGGGACTAGCGGCACCGGGGAGCTGTTTTTT.

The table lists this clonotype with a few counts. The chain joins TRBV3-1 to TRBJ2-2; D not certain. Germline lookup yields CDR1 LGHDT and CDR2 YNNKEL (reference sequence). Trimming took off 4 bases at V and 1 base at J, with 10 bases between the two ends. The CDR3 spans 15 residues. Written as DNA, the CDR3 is TGTGCCAGCAGCCTCGGACGGCTGAACACCGGGGAGCTGTTTTTT. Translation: CASSLGRLNTGELFF.